Below, one T cell receptor (beta chain) is given with its context. In the authors' methods: From reference gene primer amplification, estimates of nucleated cell counts were derived. Only in-frame clones appear in the TCRdb table, and some are missing; sequencing was by immunoSEQ multiplex PCR. For V, J and clone size, that table is used; D and trimming come from the DNA. The data contain under 350,000 clones, 89% of them singletons. Deletions cut 5 bases from V and 1 base from J, with 11 bases between. CDR3 size: 14 residues. Germline-derived CDR1 and CDR2 are MNHEY and SVGAGI. This sample was taken from a study of blood T cell repertoires in COVID-19.

This clonotype originated in a man aged 50 to 59 with acute or convalescent COVID-19. Sequenced sample: peripheral blood. The chain has TRBV6-5 and TRBJ2-5; a weak D match, TRBD2 (6 bases). Here the CDR3 reads CASSTGGFQETQYF. CDR3 DNA: TGTGCCAGCAGTACCGGGGGATTCCAAGAGACCCAGTACTTC.